Given below is one T cell receptor beta chain in context. No antigen is known for it. This sample stems from a study of chemoradiotherapy in HPV16-positive cancers. Study-wide results and caveats: HPV-responsive T-cell expansion during chemoradiotherapy was linked to improved recurrence-free survival in HPV16-positive patients.

Samples were taken several times over chemoradiotherapy. Trimming removed 2 bases from V and 3 bases from J, with 4 bases in between. This CDR3 spans 11 amino acids. From germline, CDR1 is DFQATT and CDR2 SNEGSKA (reference sequence). Profiling relied on immunoSEQ multiplex PCR, and the TCRdb table lists in-frame clones only, not all of them. This table holds about 650 clones, more than 75% found once. The chain has TRBV20-1 and TRBJ2-5; no clear D gene. The receptor comes from a human donor with HPV-associated anogenital cancer. Sequenced material: tumor tissue, taken from a patient who underwent chemoradiotherapy. The chain's CDR3 is CSARPEETQYF. As DNA, the CDR3 is TGCAGTGCTAGACCTGAAGAGACCCAGTACTTC.